This is a list of T cell receptor beta chains from one sample in a study of T cells after posttransplantation cyclophosphamide. Measured with immunoSEQ multiplex PCR; TCRdb has only the in-frame clones, and not every one. The sample lists 20,000 or so clones, 87% occurring once. The material sequenced was PBMCs, taken after allogeneic stem cell transplant with posttransplant cyclophosphamide. The origin of the receptors is a female patient in her forties or fifties who received an allogeneic stem cell transplant from a related donor, was CMV-positive, and had no GVHD. Among the T cells, some may be from the graft donor. CDR3s include the opening cysteine and the closing phenylalanine or tryptophan. D genes are given only for firm matches.

v_gene: TRBV7-9; d_gene: TRBD1; CDR3aa: CASSPGTGPYEQYF
v_gene: TRBV18; d_gene: .; CDR3aa: CASSPVVGASADTQYF
v_gene: TRBV4-2; d_gene: TRBD2; CDR3aa: CASSQVLGLAGVSYEQYF
v_gene: TRBV5-1; d_gene: .; CDR3aa: CASSLTPGSGANVLTF
v_gene: TRBV19; d_gene: TRBD1; CDR3aa: CASRSQGAGTEAFF
v_gene: TRBV7-9; d_gene: TRBD2; CDR3aa: CASSSYLAGAYEQYF
v_gene: TRBV21-1; d_gene: .; CDR3aa: CASSIAGDMCGSNQPQHF
v_gene: TRBV7-3; d_gene: TRBD1; CDR3aa: CASSSQGQAGNTIYF
v_gene: TRBV5-6; d_gene: .; CDR3aa: CASSFDRNTEAFF
v_gene: TRBV9; d_gene: .; CDR3aa: CASSVATERTEAFF
v_gene: TRBV7-2; d_gene: .; CDR3aa: CASSFKRFSYNEQFF
v_gene: TRBV30; d_gene: .; CDR3aa: CAWSTGRVDTQYF
v_gene: TRBV10-2; d_gene: TRBD2; CDR3aa: CASRSSGRAGETQYF
v_gene: TRBV6-5; d_gene: .; CDR3aa: CASRERQGFLETQYF
v_gene: TRBV2; d_gene: .; CDR3aa: CASRAAANYGYTF
v_gene: TRBV29-1; d_gene: .; CDR3aa: CSVEAGRNTEAFF
v_gene: TRBV7-8; d_gene: .; CDR3aa: CASSQSWTVTGELFF
v_gene: TRBV5-1; d_gene: TRBD1; CDR3aa: CASSSRTGTETQYF
v_gene: TRBV19; d_gene: TRBD1; CDR3aa: CASSTPGTGKTYEQYF
v_gene: TRBV5-1; d_gene: .; CDR3aa: CASSLIQNYGYTF
v_gene: TRBV29-1; d_gene: TRBD2; CDR3aa: CSVEARLAGGPGIEQFF
v_gene: TRBV19; d_gene: .; CDR3aa: CASSIVLAYEQYF
v_gene: TRBV30; d_gene: .; CDR3aa: CAWSRGHFNTEAFF
v_gene: TRBV28; d_gene: .; CDR3aa: CASSLVGGVTYEQYF
v_gene: TRBV28; d_gene: TRBD1; CDR3aa: CASSPPGQGEGQPQHF
v_gene: TRBV9; d_gene: TRBD1; CDR3aa: CASGPRQGYNEQFF
v_gene: TRBV7-9; d_gene: .; CDR3aa: CASSSPRRGDEQYF
v_gene: TRBV2; d_gene: .; CDR3aa: CASLGAAPQAWQYF
v_gene: TRBV7-3; d_gene: .; CDR3aa: CASQKWERSDTQYF
v_gene: TRBV14; d_gene: .; CDR3aa: CASRHAGELAEAFF
v_gene: TRBV7-6; d_gene: .; CDR3aa: CASGTGVSEAFF
v_gene: TRBV28; d_gene: .; CDR3aa: CASGAAVARDYEQYF
v_gene: TRBV7-2; d_gene: TRBD1; CDR3aa: CASSLLGQGSEQYF
v_gene: TRBV18; d_gene: TRBD1; CDR3aa: CASSPNRGNTGELFF
v_gene: TRBV30; d_gene: TRBD1; CDR3aa: CAWSRPGTGAYEQYF
v_gene: TRBV7-2; d_gene: .; CDR3aa: CASSLGNPYEQYF
v_gene: TRBV2; d_gene: TRBD2; CDR3aa: CASSGLAAGETDTQYF